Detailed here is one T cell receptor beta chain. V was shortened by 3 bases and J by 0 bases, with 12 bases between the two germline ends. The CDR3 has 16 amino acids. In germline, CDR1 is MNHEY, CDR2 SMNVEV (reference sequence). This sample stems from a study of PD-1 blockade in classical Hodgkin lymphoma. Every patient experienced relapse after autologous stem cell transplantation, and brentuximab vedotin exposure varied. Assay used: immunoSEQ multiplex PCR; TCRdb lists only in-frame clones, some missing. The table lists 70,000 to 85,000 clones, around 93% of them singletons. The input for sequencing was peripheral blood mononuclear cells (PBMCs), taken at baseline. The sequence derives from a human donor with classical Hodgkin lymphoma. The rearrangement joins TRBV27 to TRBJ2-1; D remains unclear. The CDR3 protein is CASSFVGGSSYNEQFF. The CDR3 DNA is TGTGCCAGCAGTTTTGTGGGCGGAAGCTCCTACAATGAGCAGTTCTTC.